The 10 T cell receptor beta chains below all came from one sample that was sequenced in a study of blood T cell repertoires in COVID-19. Method: immunoSEQ multiplex PCR; TCRdb's copy keeps in-frame clones and lacks some. In the table there are about 75,000 clones, 60% to 85% of which are singletons. The sample comprised peripheral blood. These receptor sequences come from a woman over 75 with active or convalescent COVID-19.

The sample holds a few counts of this clone. This chain connects TRBV6-2 or TRBV6-3 to TRBJ1-6; D unresolved. The germline V gene encodes CDR1 MNHEY and CDR2 SVGEGT. This CDR3 is 15 amino acids long. V was pared by 0 bases and J by 9 bases, with 12 bases between. CDR3 in DNA: TGTGCCAGCAGTTACTCCACGAGGATCGGTTCACCCCTCCACTTT. It translates to CASSYSTRIGSPLHF.

This chain joins TRBV18 and TRBJ2-7; D may be TRBD1 (6 bases). Germline V gene lookup returns CDR1 KGHSH and CDR2 LQKENI. V lost 4 bases and J lost 1, with 14 bases in between. This CDR3 is built from 15 residues. The chain's CDR3 is CASSRPGTTSYEQYF. CDR3 DNA sequence: TGTGCCAGCTCACGACCCGGGACAACTTCCTACGAGCAGTACTTC.

This clone is a singleton in its sample. The rearrangement joins TRBV5-1 to TRBJ2-1; 14 bases are shared with TRBD2. The CDR3 is 16 residues long. Trimming at V came to 2 bases and at J to 7 bases, leaving 5 bases not matched to a gene. Germline V CDR1 and CDR2: SGHRS, YFSETQ. The chain's CDR3 is CASSLPGLAGVNEQFF. CDR3 nucleotides: TGCGCCAGCAGCTTACCGGGACTAGCGGGAGTGAATGAGCAGTTCTTC.

This clone has at least ten counts. The chain links TRBV5-7 to TRBJ2-2; D perhaps matches TRBD1 (5 bases). TRBV5-7 belongs to the ORF category, with a function that is uncertain. Trimming shortened V by 3 bases and J by 3 bases, and 12 bases separated the two germline ends. This CDR3 is 15 amino acids long. The CDR3 is CASSCPDRDTGELFF. The CDR3 DNA reads as TGTGCCAGCAGCTGCCCCGACAGAGACACCGGGGAGCTGTTTTTT.

This clone has just one count. The rearrangement links TRBV27 to TRBJ2-7, with 7 bases lining up with TRBD2. The CDR3 covers 15 residues. The germline V gene encodes CDR1 MNHEY and CDR2 SMNVEV (reference sequence). Trimming at V came to 2 bases and at J to 2 bases, leaving 6 bases not matched to a gene. The CDR3 sequence: CASSLRWEGPYEQYF. The CDR3 bases are TGTGCCAGCAGTTTAAGGTGGGAGGGGCCCTACGAGCAGTACTTC.

The rearrangement joins TRBV7-2 to TRBJ2-7; 9 nucleotides match TRBD1. The CDR3 has 15 amino acids. Germline V gene data show CDR1 as SGHTA and CDR2 as FQGNSA. Unmatched junction bases numbered 7, after V lost 2 bases and J lost 5 bases. The CDR3 sequence is CASSLTWDRVHEQYF. The CDR3 DNA is TGTGCCAGCAGCTTAACGTGGGACAGGGTCCACGAGCAGTACTTC.

The rearrangement uses TRBV21-1 and TRBJ2-7; TRBD2, as called in the table, went unchecked against the DNA. TRBV21-1 is an annotated pseudogene. The CDR3 is 16 amino acids. The CDR3 region is CASSKAARKGSYEQYF. For the CDR3, the DNA is TGTGCCAGCAGCAAGGCGGCAAGAAAAGGCTCCTACGAGCAGTACTTC.

The V call is TRBV6-6, the J call TRBJ1-5; D may be TRBD1 (5 bases). V shed 2 bases and J shed 1 base, with 9 bases lying between them. Germline loops: CDR1 MNHNY, CDR2 SVGAGI (reference sequence). The CDR3 totals 15 residues. The CDR3 reads CASSYRGGSNQPQHF. CDR3 bases: TGTGCCAGCAGTTACAGGGGAGGCAGCAATCAGCCCCAGCATTTT.

The J gene is TRBJ1-4, the V gene TRBV2; no clear D. V lost 9 bases, J lost 0 bases, and 11 bases lay in between. The CDR3 is 14 residues long. Germline lookup yields CDR1 SNHLY and CDR2 FYNNEI. The CDR3 nucleotides are TGTGCCAGTACACTGACTACAACTAATGAAAAACTGTTTTTT. Translation gives CASTLTTTNEKLFF.

This clone was observed a few times. The chain uses TRBV6-2 or TRBV6-3 and TRBJ1-1, with TRBD1 as a possible D gene (6 bases). Germline V gene sequence: CDR1 MNHEY, CDR2 SVGEGT. The CDR3 has 15 residues. The V and J ends lost 4 bases and 0 bases respectively, with 12 bases between them. The DNA for the CDR3 is TGTGCCAGCAGTTCCAGGGGACAAGTGAACACTGAAGCTTTCTTT. Protein: CASSSRGQVNTEAFF.